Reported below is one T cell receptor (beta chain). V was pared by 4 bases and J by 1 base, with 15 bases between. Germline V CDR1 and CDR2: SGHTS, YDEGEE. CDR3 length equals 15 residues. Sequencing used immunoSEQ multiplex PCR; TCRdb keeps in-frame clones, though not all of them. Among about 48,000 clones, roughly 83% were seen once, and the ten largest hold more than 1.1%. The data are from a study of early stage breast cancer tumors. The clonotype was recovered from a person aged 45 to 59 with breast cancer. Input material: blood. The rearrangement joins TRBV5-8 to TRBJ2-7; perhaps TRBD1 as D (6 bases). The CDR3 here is CASSLQGWLSYEQYF. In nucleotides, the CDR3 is TGTGCCAGCAGCCTGCAGGGGTGGCTATCCTACGAGCAGTACTTC.